Below are 4 T cell receptor beta chains sequenced from a single sample in a study of graft-versus-host responses after intestinal transplantation. Using immunoSEQ multiplex PCR, the repertoire was profiled, and TCRdb retains in-frame clones only, with some absent. The table records some 88,000 clones, about 93% of them present only once. For these TCRs, the target antigens are not known. The specimen was unstimulated CD8+ T cells sorted from spleen or lymph node cells, collected before intestinal transplant. These receptors all stem from a human donor who received an intestinal transplant.

The genes are TRBV27 and TRBJ2-1; TRBD2 matches at 7 bases. Germline loops: CDR1 MNHEY, CDR2 SMNVEV (reference sequence). V shed 8 bases, J shed 2 bases, and the junction held 15 bases outside the gene matches. The CDR3 runs 17 residues. The CDR3 coding sequence is TGTGCCAGCTTACCCCTCGTTGATGCGGGGGCCTACAATGAGCAGTTCTTC. Translating it yields CASLPLVDAGAYNEQFF.

The rearrangement links TRBV7-9 to TRBJ2-1; no reliable D call. V was clipped by 2 bases and J by 8 bases, with 4 bases between them. Germline assignment: CDR1 SEHNR and CDR2 FQNEAQ (reference sequence). The CDR3 has 11 amino acids. The CDR3 DNA sequence: TGTGCCAGCAGCTTATATGATGAGCAGTTCTTC. It yields the protein CASSLYDEQFF.

This chain connects TRBV19 to TRBJ2-7; 7 nucleotides agree with TRBD1. J gave up 3 bases and V 5 bases, and 10 bases lay outside the gene matches. The CDR3 runs 15 residues. From germline, CDR1 is LNHDA and CDR2 SQIVND (reference sequence). Written as DNA, the CDR3 is TGTGCCAGTAGTGTCGCCGGGACAGACTTCTACGAGCAGTACTTC. This gives the protein CASSVAGTDFYEQYF.

Here the CDR3 reads CASSHQAFTDTQYF. DNA of the CDR3: TGTGCCAGCAGTCACCAAGCGTTCACAGATACGCAGTATTTT. The gene calls are TRBV27 and TRBJ2-3; no clear D gene. Germline V gene lookup returns CDR1 MNHEY and CDR2 SMNVEV (reference sequence). The CDR3 contains 14 residues. Trimming shortened V by 5 bases and J by 2 bases, and 11 bases separated the two germline ends.